Below, 24 T cell receptor beta chains from the same sample are listed, as sequenced in a study of blood T cell repertoires in COVID-19. Clones were read by immunoSEQ multiplex PCR, and TCRdb kept only the in-frame ones, dropping some. The data contain tens of thousands of clones, about nine tenths of them singletons. Sample: peripheral blood. The receptor source for this set is a human donor with active COVID-19. The donor label of this sample is uncertain.

The chain links TRBV9 to TRBJ2-2; D remains unclear. This CDR3 has 14 residues. V lost 4 bases, J lost 6 bases, and 13 bases lay in between. Looked up from germline, CDR1 is SGDLS and CDR2 is YYNGEE. The CDR3 reads CASSPPRRSGELFF. The CDR3 region has the DNA TGTGCCAGCAGCCCCCCCAGGCGTTCCGGGGAGCTGTTTTTT.

This chain links TRBV19 with TRBJ1-2; no definite D call. V shed 6 bases and J shed 5 bases, with 10 bases lying between them. Germline loops: CDR1 LNHDA, CDR2 SQIVND (reference sequence). The CDR3 runs to 12 residues. The CDR3, as DNA: TGTGCCAGTAGCACGGAGAAGTATGGCTACACCTTC. It is translated as CASSTEKYGYTF.

V and J are TRBV9 and TRBJ1-1; D unclear. Germline assignment: CDR1 SGDLS and CDR2 YYNGEE. The CDR3 has 12 residues. V shed 0 bases and J shed 5 bases, with 5 bases lying between them. CDR3 residues: CASSVGETEAFF. In DNA, the CDR3 is TGTGCCAGCAGCGTAGGGGAGACTGAAGCTTTCTTT.

The gene calls are TRBV24-1 and TRBJ2-2; 9 bases are a match to TRBD2. CDR1 and CDR2 from the germline V gene are KGHDR and SFDVKD. V lost 1 base and J lost 5; bases outside the gene matches: 4. This CDR3 comprises 16 residues. The CDR3 is CATSDFLAGRTGELFF. Written as DNA, the CDR3 is TGTGCCACCAGTGATTTTCTAGCGGGAAGGACCGGGGAGCTGTTTTTT.

This rearrangement joins TRBV4-2 to TRBJ2-1; the D gene is possibly TRBD2 (6 bases). V lost 5 bases, J lost 9 bases, and 11 bases lay in between. The germline V gene encodes CDR1 LGHNA and CDR2 YNFKEQ. The CDR3 contains 12 residues. The CDR3 sequence is CASSSTSVEQFF. DNA for the CDR3: TGTGCCAGCAGCTCGACTAGTGTTGAGCAGTTCTTC.

The V gene is TRBV30, the J gene TRBJ2-3; D remains unclear. V was trimmed by 0 bases and J by 1 base, leaving 8 bases between them. The germline V gene encodes CDR1 GTSNPN and CDR2 SVGIG (reference sequence). The CDR3 totals 14 residues. CDR3 DNA: TGTGCCTGGAGTGTACGTCGGGGCACAGATACGCAGTATTTT. Its translation is CAWSVRRGTDTQYF.

The chain carries TRBV2 and TRBJ1-1; possibly TRBD1 for D (5 bases). The CDR3 is 12 residues long. From germline, CDR1 is SNHLY and CDR2 FYNNEI. V lost 2 bases and J 5 bases, leaving 6 bases between the germline ends. CDR3 residues: CASSEQGTEAFF. The CDR3 nucleotides read TGTGCCAGCAGTGAACAGGGTACTGAAGCTTTCTTT.

A single count supports this clone. V gene TRBV11-2 combines with J gene TRBJ2-2, with TRBD1 matching 11 bases. There are 18 residues in the CDR3. Germline V gene data show CDR1 as SGHAT and CDR2 as FQNNGV. With 5 bases clipped from V and 1 base from J, the junction kept 9 bases outside the gene matches. CDR3 loop: CASSPRTGGGLNTGELFF. Written as DNA, the CDR3 is TGTGCCAGCAGCCCCAGGACAGGGGGCGGTTTGAACACCGGGGAGCTGTTTTTT.

This chain links TRBV27 with TRBJ1-5, with TRBD1 identical over 9 bases. CDR1 MNHEY and CDR2 SMNVEV come from the germline V gene (reference sequence). Losses at the gene ends were 7 bases for V and 4 bases for J; bases not matched to a gene: 5. The CDR3 has 14 amino acids. In DNA, the CDR3 is TGTGCCAGCACCAAACAGGGGGCAAATCAGCCCCAGCATTTT. Encoded protein: CASTKQGANQPQHF.

The chain links TRBV5-6 to TRBJ2-7; D uncertain. The CDR3 sequence is 13 residues long. The V and J ends lost 2 bases and 2 bases respectively, with 8 bases between them. Germline V gene lookup returns CDR1 SGHDT and CDR2 YYEEEE. The CDR3 is CASSLTAPYEQYF. In nucleotides, the CDR3 is TGTGCCAGCAGCTTAACAGCCCCCTACGAGCAGTACTTC.

The gene calls are TRBV7-5 and TRBJ1-5; the table's TRBD1 call for D was not verified on the DNA. TRBV7-5 represents a pseudogene. The CDR3 runs 13 residues. CDR3 sequence (DNA): TGTGTCAGAAGCTTGACAGTCAATCAGCCCCAGCATTTT. It is translated as CVRSLTVNQPQHF.

CDR3 bases: TGTGCCAGCAGTTGGGTCGGCGGGAGGTCCTACAATGAGCAGTTCTTC. This gives the protein CASSWVGGRSYNEQFF. The chain combines TRBV27 with TRBJ2-1; 8 bases match TRBD2. The junction had 6 bases not matched to a gene; V was cut back by 4 bases and J by 1 base. Germline V gives CDR1 MNHEY, CDR2 SMNVEV (reference sequence). This CDR3 comprises 16 residues.

The rearrangement joins TRBV30 to TRBJ2-1; 8 bases are a match to TRBD2. The CDR3 consists of 13 residues. The V segment lost 8 bases and the J segment 6 bases; nucleotides outside the gene matches: 9. The germline CDR1 and CDR2 sequences are GTSNPN and SVGIG (reference sequence). The CDR3 DNA reads TGTGCCGGGTTCGGGGGGGCAGGCAATGAGCAGTTCTTC. This sequence encodes CAGFGGAGNEQFF.

The rearrangement links TRBV6-5 to TRBJ1-5, with no clear D. The CDR3 totals 12 residues. Germline V gene data show CDR1 as MNHEY and CDR2 as SVGAGI. Trimming pared 2 bases from V and 6 bases from J, leaving 5 bases between. The CDR3 loop reads CASSYPGQPQHF. CDR3 nucleotides: TGTGCCAGCAGTTACCCGGGTCAGCCCCAGCATTTT.

The chain combines TRBV3-1 (or the pseudogene TRBV3-2) with TRBJ1-2, with D perhaps matching TRBD1 (5 bases). The germline V gene has CDR1 LGHDT and CDR2 YNNKEL (reference sequence). The ends were cut back, 3 bases at V and 5 bases at J, with 10 bases in the middle. The CDR3 has 13 amino acids. CDR3 nucleotides: TGTGCCAGCAGCCAGCGGGGGGGGTATGGCTACACCTTC. This encodes CASSQRGGYGYTF.

The chain combines TRBV6-6 with TRBJ1-1; 9 bases line up with TRBD1. The CDR3 covers 16 residues. The V segment lost 7 bases and the J segment 1 base; nucleotides outside the gene matches: 10. Germline V CDR1 and CDR2: MNHNY, SVGAGI (reference sequence). The CDR3 DNA follows: TGTGCCAGCATTAAGACGGACAGGGGCCCGAACACTGAAGCTTTCTTT. This codes for CASIKTDRGPNTEAFF.

The chain is built from TRBV4-1 and TRBJ2-7; 11 nucleotides align to TRBD2. Germline lookup yields CDR1 MGHRA and CDR2 YSYEKL. With V trimmed by 0 bases and J by 3 bases, 13 bases remained unmatched. The CDR3 consists of 19 residues. The CDR3 region has the DNA TGCGCCAGCAGCCAAGAACCTACCACTAGCGGGGGAGGGGGCTACGAGCAGTACTTC. Encoded protein: CASSQEPTTSGGGGYEQYF.

The chain joins TRBV28 to TRBJ2-7; D not resolved. V was pared by 6 bases and J by 6 bases, with 9 bases between. The CDR3 loop spans 11 amino acids. Per the germline V gene, CDR1 is MDHEN and CDR2 is SYDVKM. CDR3 nucleotides: TGTGCCAGCAGCCAGCGAAGCGAGCAGTACTTC. It codes for CASSQRSEQYF. Combining the CDR3 with reference TRBV28 and TRBJ2-7 gives the whole variable domain DVKVTQSSRYLVKRTGEKVFLECVQDMDHENMFWYRQDPGLGLRLIYFSYDVKMKEKGDIPEGYSVSREKKERFSLILESASTNQTSMYLCASSQRSEQYFGPGTRLTVT.

Note on this clone: Within the sample, other DNA sequences also encode this same CDR3. The V and J genes are TRBV3-1 (or the pseudogene TRBV3-2) and TRBJ2-7; D is unclear. Germline V lookup: CDR1 LGHDT, CDR2 YNNKEL (reference sequence). This CDR3 is built from 12 residues. The ends were cut back, 4 bases at V and 0 bases at J, with 4 bases in the middle. The CDR3 coding sequence is TGTGCCAGCAGCCCTTCCTCCTACGAGCAGTACTTC. It translates to CASSPSSYEQYF.

This clone was recorded once. CDR3: CASSVDGGKDSPLHF. The DNA for the CDR3 is TGTGCCAGCAGCGTAGATGGGGGGAAGGATTCACCCCTCCACTTT. The gene calls are TRBV9 and TRBJ1-6, with a tentative D call TRBD1 (5 bases). The CDR3 consists of 15 residues. Trimming stripped 0 bases from V and 8 bases from J, with 12 bases between. Per germline, CDR1 SGDLS and CDR2 YYNGEE.

This clone was picked up a small number of times. The V and J genes are TRBV9 and TRBJ1-1, with D unresolved. Germline CDR1 is SGDLS and CDR2 is YYNGEE. The CDR3 is 15 amino acids. The V and J ends lost 0 bases and 4 bases respectively, with 13 bases between them. The CDR3: CASSVDGPGITEAFF. The CDR3, as DNA: TGTGCCAGCAGCGTAGATGGGCCGGGGATCACTGAAGCTTTCTTT. The entire variable domain, with the rest obtained from reference TRBV9 and TRBJ1-1, is as follows: DSGVTQTPKHLITATGQRVTLRCSPRSGDLSVYWYQQSLDQGLQFLIQYYNGEERAKGNILERFSAQQFPDLHSELNLSSLELGDSALYFCASSVDGPGITEAFFGQGTRLTVV.

The chain uses TRBV2 and TRBJ2-3; D may be TRBD2 (6 bases). The CDR3 is made up of 13 amino acids. V lost 8 bases and J lost 9, with 18 bases in between. Germline values: CDR1 SNHLY, CDR2 FYNNEI. The CDR3 loop reads CASRRDSPGTQYF. Here the CDR3 DNA reads TGTGCCAGCCGAAGGGACTCCCCTGGGACGCAGTATTTT.

The rearrangement uses TRBV14 and TRBJ2-7; D uncertain. Germline V gives CDR1 SGHDN, CDR2 FVKESK. Trimming pared 0 bases from V and 6 bases from J, leaving 12 bases between. This CDR3 spans 14 amino acids. Here the CDR3 reads CASSQDLGTSEQYF. The CDR3, as DNA: TGTGCCAGCAGCCAAGATCTCGGTACGTCCGAGCAGTACTTC.

CDR3 sequence: CASSLGGGGGLRTDTQYF. In DNA form, the CDR3 reads TGTGCCAGCAGCTTAGGCGGCGGGGGGGGACTCAGGACAGATACGCAGTATTTT. This chain links TRBV7-2 with TRBJ2-3; 9 nucleotides line up with TRBD2. Germline CDR1 is SGHTA and CDR2 is FQGNSA. The CDR3 is 18 residues long. Losses at the gene ends were 1 base for V and 3 bases for J; bases not matched to a gene: 11.